This is a list of T cell receptor beta chains from one sample in a study of Graves' ophthalmopathy and Graves' hyperthyroidism. MiXCR, run by TCRdb on the multiplex PCR reads, gives a single entry per CDR3 protein. The sample lists over a million distinct CDR3 sequences; 35% to 40% were seen once. Material for sequencing was peripheral blood or thyroid tissue (not recorded which). These TCRs come from an adult man with Graves' hyperthyroidism. Each CDR3 is given without its conserved first and last residue.

j_gene,v_gene,CDR3aa
TRBJ1-1,TRBV5-6,ASSGDTWNTEAF
TRBJ1-5,TRBV7-2,ASSLQNSNQSQH
TRBJ2-5,TRBV27,ASREAGWGETQY
TRBJ2-2,TRBV29-1,SVAISGGSGELF
TRBJ2-7,TRBV6-1,ASSDYWAAYEQY
TRBJ1-1,TRBV20-1,SARLTGRKNTEAF
TRBJ2-7,TRBV15,ATSASSAGLAGAYEQY
TRBJ2-6,TRBV10-3,ASSYFQGSGANVLT
TRBJ2-6,TRBV5-1,ASSWNSGANVLT
TRBJ1-1,TRBV2,ASSKSLQGAF
TRBJ2-6,TRBV5-1,ASSGGTGANVLT
TRBJ2-7,TRBV6-5,ASSFISRAGEQY
TRBJ2-5,TRBV3-1,ASSQVPVETQY
TRBJ1-2,TRBV29-1,SVEPAFGGYT
TRBJ2-2,TRBV27,ASSLSVSLSGELF
TRBJ1-2,TRBV29-1,SVEQMVGGYT
TRBJ1-1,TRBV7-2,ASSLKSGEAF
TRBJ1-6,TRBV5-1,ASRPDKTDSPLH
TRBJ2-7,TRBV5-1,ASSPGSLGQY
TRBJ2-7,TRBV3-1,ASSHGRNDEQY
TRBJ2-5,TRBV10-3,AISVGTWFSEQETQY
TRBJ1-5,TRBV11-2,ASSSGTDNRPQH
TRBJ1-1,TRBV7-8,ASSLVSQITLNTEAF
TRBJ2-6,TRBV10-3,AISEDDRGYSGANVLT
TRBJ1-5,TRBV12-3/TRBV12-4,ASSGRTGGLVSNQPQH
TRBJ2-7,TRBV14,ASSHRGVFYEQY
TRBJ1-2,TRBV12-3/TRBV12-4,ASSIREYGYT
TRBJ1-3,TRBV15,ATSRGGGLDSGNTIY
TRBJ2-6,TRBV29-1,SVEVSGRQGARVLT
TRBJ1-5,TRBV25-1,ASSAPGQINQPQH
-,TRBV29-1,SANSVNQETQY
TRBJ2-2,TRBV3-1,ASSQEEGITGELF
TRBJ1-5,TRBV15,ATSRESIGFQPQH
TRBJ1-2,TRBV11-2,ASSLRTESGYT
TRBJ2-2,TRBV5-1,ASSLDKGITGELF
TRBJ2-5,TRBV2,ASSEGVAEAEETQY
TRBJ2-5,TRBV25-1,ASREAGGPSETQY
TRBJ1-6,TRBV11-2,ASSPSPLH
TRBJ1-1,TRBV7-9,ASSLGGGVSTEAF
TRBJ1-1,TRBV6-5,ASTTRGQAFGTEAF
TRBJ2-7,TRBV7-9,ASSPSKREQY
TRBJ1-2,TRBV5-8,ASSLPHGVGYGYT
TRBJ2-2,TRBV7-2,ASMRQGGAGELF
TRBJ2-7,TRBV11-2,ASSLEGTSYEQY
TRBJ1-1,TRBV19,ASSIVDGQNTEAF
TRBJ2-7,TRBV5-4,ASSSSHGQGASYEQY
TRBJ2-5,TRBV4-3,ASSHRGKGETQY
TRBJ2-2,TRBV7-9,ASSKRNGQAKSANTGELF
TRBJ1-5,TRBV6-5,ASSRSESDQPQH
TRBJ1-2,TRBV7-8,VSSRDRADYGYT
TRBJ2-2,TRBV2,ANRITSGGELF